The 21 T cell receptor beta chains given below trace back to one sample, sequenced in a study of siplizumab effects on memory and regulatory T cells. The protocol was immunoSEQ multiplex PCR, while the TCRdb copy is restricted to in-frame clones and leaves out a portion. Here the sample spans 100,000 or so clones, around 90% being singletons. Sequences were obtained from non-Treg CD4+ T cells sorted from blood. Every receptor here comes from a human donor in good health.

The genes are TRBV5-4 and TRBJ2-1; 8 positions agree with TRBD1. V lost 1 base to trimming and J lost 4 bases; unmatched junction nucleotides: 4. CDR1 is SGHNT, CDR2 YYREEE, per germline (reference sequence). CDR3 size: 15 residues. The CDR3 DNA follows: TGTGCCAGCAGCTTGAGGCAGGGGGCATACAATGAGCAGTTCTTC. As protein: CASSLRQGAYNEQFF.

The chain is built from TRBV14 and TRBJ2-1; TRBD2 matches at 11 bases. Germline V gives CDR1 SGHDN, CDR2 FVKESK. The V segment lost 2 bases and the J segment 7 bases; nucleotides outside the gene matches: 7. The CDR3 totals 16 residues. The CDR3 is CASSQFLAGGSNEQFF. CDR3 sequence (DNA): TGTGCCAGCAGCCAATTCCTAGCGGGAGGTTCGAATGAGCAGTTCTTC.

This clone was observed a single time. The chain couples TRBV27 to TRBJ2-7; 9 bases are shared with TRBD2. The CDR3 runs 14 residues. With 6 bases clipped from V and 2 bases from J, the junction kept 5 bases outside the gene matches. CDR1 and CDR2 from the germline V gene are MNHEY and SMNVEV (reference sequence). CDR3 protein: CASRRGGQTYEQYF. For the CDR3, the DNA is TGTGCCAGCAGGCGGGGGGGCCAGACCTACGAGCAGTACTTC.

This chain uses TRBV4-3 with TRBJ2-3; 7 bases match TRBD1. Germline lookup yields CDR1 LGHNA and CDR2 YSLEER. There are 15 residues in the CDR3. After removal of 1 base from V and 2 bases from J, the junction contained 3 bases not matched to a gene. CDR3 in amino acids: CASSQGTGDTDTQYF. The CDR3 DNA sequence: TGCGCCAGCAGCCAAGGGACAGGAGACACAGATACGCAGTATTTT.

This clone was recorded only once. This chain connects TRBV10-3 to TRBJ2-1; D may be TRBD2 (5 bases). In germline, CDR1 is ENHRY, CDR2 SYGVKD. CDR3 size: 14 residues. The V gene lost 2 bases and the J gene lost 10 bases, with 15 bases spanning the gap. DNA for the CDR3: TGTGCCATCAGTGAGGGGCAGGACCCGGGGGAGCAGTTCTTC. It specifies CAISEGQDPGEQFF.

The chain carries TRBV7-9 and TRBJ2-3, with 15 positions matching TRBD2. The CDR3 sequence is 19 residues long. Germline lookup yields CDR1 SEHNR and CDR2 FQNEAQ (reference sequence). Trimming took 3 bases from V and 2 from J; bases not matched to a gene: 9. Written as DNA, the CDR3 is TGTGCCAGCAGCTTCCTCGGACTAGCGGGAGGGCCGTTCACAGATACGCAGTATTTT. This codes for CASSFLGLAGGPFTDTQYF.

This clone was seen just once. The chain employs TRBV9 and TRBJ2-7, with 11 bases identical to TRBD1. J lost 6 bases, V lost 4 bases, and 12 bases had no gene match. CDR3 length: 16 residues. Germline CDR1 is SGDLS and CDR2 is YYNGEE. CDR3: CASSLSGQGARTEQYF. The CDR3 DNA follows: TGTGCCAGCAGCCTAAGTGGACAGGGGGCGCGAACCGAGCAGTACTTC.

The chain couples TRBV5-1 to TRBJ1-4; TRBD1 matches 7 bases. This CDR3 contains 16 residues. Per germline, CDR1 SGHRS and CDR2 YFSETQ. The J segment lost 2 bases and the V segment lost 4 bases, leaving 8 bases of the junction unmatched. For the CDR3, the DNA is TGCGCCAGCAGCCTCCAGGGGGGGATGACTAATGAAAAACTGTTTTTT. Protein product: CASSLQGGMTNEKLFF. Full variable domain (missing parts from reference TRBV5-1 and TRBJ1-4): KAGVTQTPRYLIKTRGQQVTLSCSPISGHRSVSWYQQTPGQGLQFLFEYFSETQRNKGNFPGRFSGRQFSNSRSEMNVSTLELGDSALYLCASSLQGGMTNEKLFFGSGTQLSVL.

This sequence joins TRBV9 and TRBJ2-1; 10 nucleotides agree with TRBD2. V shed 3 bases and J 4 bases; nucleotides not matched to a gene: 7. Germline values: CDR1 SGDLS, CDR2 YYNGEE. The CDR3 spans 16 residues. The CDR3 coding sequence is TGTGCCAGCAGCGCCGGGACTAGCGCCAGATACAATGAGCAGTTCTTC. This codes for CASSAGTSARYNEQFF. Filled out from reference TRBV9 and TRBJ2-1, the complete variable domain reads DSGVTQTPKHLITATGQRVTLRCSPRSGDLSVYWYQQSLDQGLQFLIQYYNGEERAKGNILERFSAQQFPDLHSELNLSSLELGDSALYFCASSAGTSARYNEQFFGPGTRLTVL.

The chain links TRBV7-9 to TRBJ2-1; weak D call: TRBD2 (5 bases). V was cut by 0 bases and J by 4 bases, with 10 bases left in between. The length of the CDR3 is 15 residues. Germline V gene data show CDR1 as SEHNR and CDR2 as FQNEAQ (reference sequence). CDR3 protein: CASSLASSSYNEQFF. CDR3 DNA sequence: TGTGCCAGCAGCTTAGCGTCTAGCTCATACAATGAGCAGTTCTTC.

The chain couples TRBV15 to TRBJ2-5; 9 bases line up with TRBD1. The germline V gene encodes CDR1 LNHNV and CDR2 YYDKDF (reference sequence). V shed 0 bases, J shed 5 bases, and the junction held 7 bases outside the gene matches. There are 16 residues in the CDR3. The CDR3 coding sequence is TGTGCCACCAGCAGAGACACAGGGGGCGCGTGGGAGACCCAGTACTTC. It codes for CATSRDTGGAWETQYF.

The chain has TRBV4-2 and TRBJ2-5; 11 nucleotides line up with TRBD2. The CDR3 is made up of 18 amino acids. V dropped 2 bases and J dropped 5; count of bases not matched to a gene: 13. Germline lookup yields CDR1 LGHNA and CDR2 YNFKEQ. CDR3 coding DNA: TGTGCCAGCAGCCAATCCGGGACTAGCGGATATTTACGGGAGACCCAGTACTTC. It yields the protein CASSQSGTSGYLRETQYF.

V and J are TRBV28 and TRBJ2-3; 11 nucleotides agree with TRBD1. V was clipped by 5 bases and J by 7 bases; unmatched bases: 8. The CDR3 sequence is 15 residues long. Germline assignment: CDR1 MDHEN and CDR2 SYDVKM. The CDR3: CASSPLGTGGHTQYF. CDR3 in DNA: TGTGCCAGCAGTCCCTTAGGGACAGGGGGGCATACGCAGTATTTT. The full variable domain, with the rest looked up from reference TRBV28 and TRBJ2-3, is DVKVTQSSRYLVKRTGEKVFLECVQDMDHENMFWYRQDPGLGLRLIYFSYDVKMKEKGDIPEGYSVSREKKERFSLILESASTNQTSMYLCASSPLGTGGHTQYFGPGTRLTVL.

The chain is built from TRBV11-3 and TRBJ2-3, with unresolved D. This CDR3 comprises 16 residues. CDR1 and CDR2 (germline): SGHNT, YENEEA. Trimming left V 1 base short and J 3 bases short, with 14 bases between. As DNA, the CDR3 is TGTGCCAGCAGCTTAGTGTCTGCGACCACTACAGATACGCAGTATTTT. It specifies CASSLVSATTTDTQYF.

This clone was detected only once. This chain uses TRBV25-1 with TRBJ1-5; D gene uncertain. Germline V lookup: CDR1 MGHDK, CDR2 SYGVNS. This CDR3 contains 15 residues. V lost 2 bases and J 0 bases, leaving 8 bases between the germline ends. CDR3 loop: CASSEGFFSNQPQHF. The CDR3 region has the DNA TGTGCCAGCAGTGAAGGATTTTTTAGCAATCAGCCCCAGCATTTT.

The rearrangement links TRBV18 to TRBJ2-5; D perhaps matches TRBD1 (6 bases). The end of the DNA is better explained by TRBJ2-7, so the J call may be wrong. Germline CDR1 reads KGHSH; CDR2 reads LQKENI. The CDR3 totals 14 residues. CDR3 DNA sequence: TGTGCCAGCTCACCGGGACAAACGCTCTACGAGCAGTACTTC. Its protein product is CASSPGQTLYEQYF.

The rearrangement links TRBV29-1 to TRBJ2-1, with a weak D call TRBD1 (6 bases). The length of the CDR3 is 15 residues. Looked up from germline, CDR1 is SQVTM and CDR2 is ANQGSEA. V was clipped by 3 bases and J by 1 base, with 13 bases between them. CDR3 DNA: TGCAGCGTTGACCCACAGGGTTGGTCCTACAATGAGCAGTTCTTC. Translated, it gives CSVDPQGWSYNEQFF.

The gene calls are TRBV30 and TRBJ2-1; 9 bases map to TRBD2. The CDR3 spans 18 residues. V was clipped by 0 bases and J by 4 bases; unmatched bases: 13. Germline V gene lookup returns CDR1 GTSNPN and CDR2 SVGIG (reference sequence). CDR3 region: CAWSVRGLAITNYNEQFF. CDR3 DNA sequence: TGTGCCTGGAGTGTACGGGGACTAGCTATTACGAATTACAATGAGCAGTTCTTC.

The genes are TRBV29-1 and TRBJ2-1; 10 positions match TRBD1. The V segment lost 6 bases and the J segment 7 bases; nucleotides outside the gene matches: 9. This CDR3 is built from 14 residues. Germline V lookup: CDR1 SQVTM, CDR2 ANQGSEA. For the CDR3, the DNA is TGCAGCGTGGACCGGGGACAGGGGTGGAATGAGCAGTTCTTC. It encodes CSVDRGQGWNEQFF.

The chain uses TRBV7-2 and TRBJ2-3, with TRBD2 matching 8 bases. With 2 bases clipped from V and 0 bases from J, the junction kept 13 bases outside the gene matches. The CDR3 runs to 19 residues. CDR1 and CDR2 (germline): SGHTA, FQGNSA. For the CDR3, the DNA is TGTGCCAGCAGCTTATCCAGCGGGAGCATGGTCAGGAGCACAGATACGCAGTATTTT. This sequence encodes CASSLSSGSMVRSTDTQYF. Full variable domain (rest looked up from reference TRBV7-2 and TRBJ2-3): GAGVSQSPSNKVTEKGKDVELRCDPISGHTALYWYRQSLGQGLEFLIYFQGNSAPDKSGLPSDRFSAERTGGSVSTLTIQRTQQEDSAVYLCASSLSSGSMVRSTDTQYFGPGTRLTVL.

This chain links TRBV5-4 with TRBJ2-1, with D possibly matching TRBD1 (6 bases). Per germline, CDR1 SGHNT and CDR2 YYREEE (reference sequence). Trimming shortened V by 3 bases and J by 6 bases, and 10 bases separated the two germline ends. The length of the CDR3 is 13 residues. The CDR3 coding sequence is TGTGCCAGCAGCTACAGGGACACCAATGAGCAGTTCTTC. It encodes CASSYRDTNEQFF.